This TCR beta chain was recovered during a study of tumor-infiltrating lymphocytes in primary liver carcinoma. About the research overall: Tumor staging was T1-T3 N0M0; sizes spanned roughly 4 to 11 cm across.

Researchers generated TCR beta cDNA from about 460 ng of total RNA, relying on a constant-region primer. Three rounds of nested multiplex PCR with slightly modified ARM-PCR produced TCR beta libraries. With TRBV1-TRBV30 forward primers and a C-beta reverse primer, the first two PCR rounds were run for 10 to 11 cycles each. TCRdb processed the multiplex PCR reads anew with MiXCR; each CDR3 protein has one entry. Here the sample spans under 130,000 distinct CDR3 sequences, around 80% being singletons. Trimming took 9 bases from V and 6 from J, leaving 25 bases between them. Germline lookup yields CDR1 SGHDT and CDR2 YYEEEE. The CDR3 totals 15 residues. From about 19-30 mg of unsorted bulk tissue, DNA and RNA were co-extracted together.

The sequenced material came from liver tumor tissue from sampling region 3. Sample subset: tumor region T3, left-lateral pole. V gene TRBV5-6 combines with J gene TRBJ2-7; perhaps TRBD1 as D (5 bases). This sequence was found in a man aged 35-49 years with primary liver carcinoma and hepatitis B virus infection. CDR3 residues: CANSRTWIGYFEQYF. The CDR3 DNA follows: TGTGCCAACAGTCGGACATGGATCGGGTACTTCGAGCAGTACTTC.